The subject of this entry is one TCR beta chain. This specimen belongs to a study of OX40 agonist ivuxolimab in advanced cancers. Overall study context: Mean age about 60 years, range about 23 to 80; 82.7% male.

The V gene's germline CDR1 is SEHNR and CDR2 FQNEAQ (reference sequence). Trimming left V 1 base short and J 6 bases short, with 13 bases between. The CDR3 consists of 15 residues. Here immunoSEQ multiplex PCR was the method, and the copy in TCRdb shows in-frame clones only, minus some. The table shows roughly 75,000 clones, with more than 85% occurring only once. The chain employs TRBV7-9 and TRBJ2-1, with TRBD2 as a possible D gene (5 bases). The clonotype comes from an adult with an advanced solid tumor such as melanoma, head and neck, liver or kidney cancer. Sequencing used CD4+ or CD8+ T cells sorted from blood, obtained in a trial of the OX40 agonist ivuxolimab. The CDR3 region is CASSLGGPRVNEQFF. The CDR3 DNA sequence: TGTGCCAGCAGCTTAGGAGGGCCCCGGGTCAATGAGCAGTTCTTC.